This T cell receptor beta chain comes out of a study of T cells in Graves' hyperthyroidism and ophthalmopathy (dated 2019 in TCRdb). In terms of the full investigation: Peripheral blood was sampled at the time of initial diagnosis, prior to any treatment. To identify distinguishing TCR V-J signatures, a discovery cohort of about 100 patients was used, comprising roughly 45 with Graves' ophthalmopathy and roughly 60 with stable Graves' hyperthyroidism. An independent validation cohort of under 20 hyperthyroidism patients and about 16 patients who later progressed to ophthalmopathy tested prospective prediction of ophthalmopathy. The approximately 90 discovery patients were randomly split 7:3 into training and test sets. Thyroid tissue and blood T-cell repertoires from six Graves' hyperthyroidism patients were also compared in the study. Following sampling, methimazole starting at 30 mg daily was given to hyperthyroidism patients, and high-dose intravenous methylprednisolone was given to ophthalmopathy patients. The paper describes TCR Vbeta CDR3 sequencing of around 130 peripheral blood samples, made up of 43 ophthalmopathy patients, roughly 80 hyperthyroidism patients and about 17 progressor patients.

Stable Graves' hyperthyroidism was defined as the absence of progression to ophthalmopathy over 18 months of follow-up. Hyperthyroidism patients were aged 18 to 65 years and newly diagnosed, with disease duration of less than 2 months. Exclusion was applied to patients with uncontrolled infections, other autoimmune diseases, pregnancy or lactation. Diagnoses relied on clinical symptoms, serum thyroxine and TRAb, thyroid ultrasound and orbital computed tomography. Ficoll-Paque density gradient centrifugation was used to isolate PBMCs from 8.5 to 10 ml of fresh peripheral blood. Total RNA was extracted using Trizol reagent, and RNA quality was assessed on an Agilent 2100 Bioanalyzer. Based on the germline V gene, the CDR1 and CDR2 sequences are MNHEY and SVGAGI. The CDR3 covers 15 residues, taking in both the cysteine and the phenylalanine. The kept DNA is CDR3 alone, 45 bases in frame from the first base. The V end loses 2 bases and the J end loses 0 bases, and a stretch of 7 bases separates them.

The TCR beta CDR3 regions were amplified from RNA transcripts. A first-round RT-PCR of the TCR CDR3 used the HTBI primer set with the Qiagen OneStep RT-PCR kit. Libraries were constructed in a second round of multiplex PCR, after which size selection and purification were performed. Sequencing of the libraries was done on an Illumina HiSeq2000 using paired-end 100 bp reads. The source study handled its data this way. SOAPnuke was used to process the raw data, throwing out any read that contained adapters or uncalled bases, had a mean Phred below 15, or lacked an exact constant-primer or identifier match. COPE v1.2.5 was used to merge high-quality paired reads, and clonotypes were defined as unique nucleotide sequences. MiTCR v1.1 was used to align clonotypes to the IMGT TRBV, TRBD and TRBJ reference segments. The analysis included only V-J combinations with a frequency above 0.0001, which together covered over 98% of the repertoires. A TCS score was defined as the ratio between F50 (clonal expansion) and ExV (chaos), using BLOSUM62-based TCRdist between CDR3 peptides within each V-J. Welch's t-statistics and random forest reduced roughly 500 V-J features to fewer than 15, which were used in a naive Bayes classifier (R e1071). Thyroid-blood repertoire similarity was quantified with the Morisita-Horn index. TCRdb passed the public sequencing reads through fastp at Q25 and MiXCR, retaining productive beta sequences. Rows with a matching CDR3 protein are joined into one entry that keeps the most common DNA and genes. The V and J calls and clone size are TCRdb's, not the authors'. For this sample there are about 840,000 distinct CDR3 sequences; 35% to 40% appear just once. The biggest ten clones account for 8.9% of the sample.

This clonotype was seen a handful of times. There is no known antigen for this receptor. Base-call qualities are not available, and no considerably larger clone is one nucleotide away. Beyond this particular receptor, the publication reports: Sample size was not statistically predetermined, and blinding of investigators to group allocation was not performed. Ophthalmopathy was separated from stable hyperthyroidism by a 13 V-J signature model, with around 90% sensitivity and about 81% specificity obtained in cross-validation and 80%/75% obtained in testing. In validation, the model predicted progression to ophthalmopathy with around 71% sensitivity and roughly 75% specificity, a median of about six months before onset. Blood samples also contained most of the expanded thyroid clonotypes (frequency above 0.001), which suggests that blood repertoires may reflect thyroid immune responses.

The rearrangement combines TRBV6-5 with TRBJ2-2; the D gene lacks a confident call. The material sequenced was blood. The TCR was taken from a man between 18 and 35 years old with Graves' hyperthyroidism. The CDR3 in this case is CASSYSRTNTGELFF. The base sequence is TGTGCCAGCAGTTACAGCAGGACGAACACCGGGGAGCTGTTTTTT.